This TCR beta chain was identified in a study of breast tumors, draining lymph nodes, adjacent tissues. Study-level findings and limits: Tumors had less TCR diversity than lymph nodes, more than nontumor tissue. Luminal-like breast cancer showed significantly greater tumor-nontumor repertoire similarity than basal-like breast cancer did. Most tumor T cells seemingly derive from lymph node, then expand in tumor. Tumor T cell lymph node origin was a supported hypothesis, not proven.

Details on this clonotype: Antigen: not known.

Germline-derived CDR1 and CDR2 are LNHDA and SQIVND (reference sequence). The CDR3 extends over 15 amino acids. V was trimmed by 8 bases and J by 9 bases, leaving 25 bases between them. TCRdb analysed the multiplex PCR reads with MiXCR anew, one entry per CDR3 protein. The table has around 130,000 distinct CDR3 sequences, 30% to 35% seen once. Axillary draining lymph nodes of breast cancer patients supplied the node samples. Sequenced material: axillary lymph node tissue. This chain joins TRBV19 and TRBJ2-5, with D maybe TRBD1 (5 bases). This clonotype was sampled from a female donor with breast cancer. Some clones in this sample may be carry-over from other donors' samples. CDR3 amino acids: CASLGRAHSNQPQYF. DNA of the CDR3: TGTGCCAGTTTGGGCAGGGCTCATAGCAATCAGCCCCAGTACTTC. Full variable domain (rest looked up from reference TRBV19 and TRBJ2-5): DGGITQSPKYLFRKEGQNVTLSCEQNLNHDAMYWYRQDPGQGLRLIYYSQIVNDFQKGDIAEGYSVSREKKESFPLTVTSAQKNPTAFYLCASLGRAHSNQPQYFGPGTRLLVL.